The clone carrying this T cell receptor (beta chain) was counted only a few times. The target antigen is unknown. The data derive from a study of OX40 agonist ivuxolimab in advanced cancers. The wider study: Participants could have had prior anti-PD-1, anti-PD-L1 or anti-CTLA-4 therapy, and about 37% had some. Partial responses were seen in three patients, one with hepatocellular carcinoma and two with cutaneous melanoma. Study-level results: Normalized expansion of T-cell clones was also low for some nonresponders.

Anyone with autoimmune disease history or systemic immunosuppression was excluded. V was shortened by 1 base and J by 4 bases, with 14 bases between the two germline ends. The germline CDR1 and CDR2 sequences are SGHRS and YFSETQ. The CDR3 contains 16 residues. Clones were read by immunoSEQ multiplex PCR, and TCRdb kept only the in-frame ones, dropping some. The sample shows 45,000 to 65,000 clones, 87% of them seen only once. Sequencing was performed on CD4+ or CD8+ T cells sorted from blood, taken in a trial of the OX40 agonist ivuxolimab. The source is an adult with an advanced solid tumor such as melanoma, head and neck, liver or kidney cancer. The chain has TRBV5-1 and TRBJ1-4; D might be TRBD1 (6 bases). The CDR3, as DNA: TGCGCCAGCAGCTTGACGAATACAGGGTTTAATGAAAAACTGTTTTTT. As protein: CASSLTNTGFNEKLFF.